This TCR beta chain was obtained from a study of persistence of HIV-infected CD4 T cells. Overall study: Multiple blood draws of up to 180 mL, except a couple of donors with single leukapheresis.

The stimulus was an HIV-1 Gag 15-mer peptide pool, 0.85 to 1 ug/peptide/mL. CD40L/CD69 double-negative CD45RO-high memory CD4+ T cells were collected. Study observations and caveats: TCRbeta richness was lower in CMV- and Gag-responding cells than in anti-CD3/anti-CD28-responding cells. TCR oligoclonality correlated with proviral oligoclonality in the same sorted populations. Antigen-responding cells were enriched for degenerate expanded CDR3beta sequences.

Trimming left V 0 bases short and J 5 bases short, with 3 bases between. CDR3 length equals 12 residues. Germline CDR1 reads SGHRS; CDR2 reads YFSETQ. A note on this clone: Its antigen is still unknown.

This was the immunoSEQ version 4 assay in survey mode. The protocol was immunoSEQ multiplex PCR, while the TCRdb copy is restricted to in-frame clones and leaves out a portion. The data contain over 30,000 clones, approximately 85% of them singletons. This receptor was identified in an adult with HIV. The donor label of this sample is uncertain. The sample was cultured CD4+ T cells from PBMCs, taken from a patient who received antiretroviral therapy. This chain uses TRBV5-1 with TRBJ2-1; no clear D. The CDR3 bases are TGCGCCAGCAGCTTGGGACACAATGAGCAGTTCTTC. Protein sequence: CASSLGHNEQFF.